This T cell receptor (beta chain) was captured by sequencing in a study of T cells in Graves' hyperthyroidism and ophthalmopathy (dated by TCRdb to about 2019). With respect to the entire study: Peripheral blood was collected at initial diagnosis, before any treatment. A discovery cohort of approximately 97 patients, roughly 45 with Graves' ophthalmopathy and fewer than 65 with stable Graves' hyperthyroidism, was used to find distinguishing TCR V-J signatures. Whether ophthalmopathy could be predicted prospectively was tested in an independent validation cohort made up of about 18 hyperthyroidism patients plus 17 patients who later progressed to ophthalmopathy. The 100 or so discovery patients were randomly split 7:3 into training and test sets. Thyroid tissue and blood T-cell repertoires from more than 5 Graves' hyperthyroidism patients were also compared in the study. Following sampling, methimazole starting at 30 mg daily was given to hyperthyroidism patients, and high-dose intravenous methylprednisolone was given to ophthalmopathy patients. The paper reports TCR Vbeta CDR3 sequencing of approximately 140 peripheral blood samples: around 45 ophthalmopathy, some 80 hyperthyroidism and around 17 progressor patients.

The TCR beta CDR3 regions were amplified from RNA transcripts. The TCR CDR3 was subjected to a first round of RT-PCR using the HTBI primer set and the Qiagen OneStep RT-PCR kit. The libraries were constructed in a second round of multiplex PCR and then size-selected and purified. The libraries were sequenced on an Illumina HiSeq2000 using paired-end 100 bp reads. Per the original workflow: Raw data were processed with SOAPnuke, discarding reads with adapters, uncalled bases, mean Phred below 15, or no exact constant-primer or identifier match. High-quality paired reads were merged using COPE v1.2.5, and each unique nucleotide sequence was defined as a clonotype. MiTCR v1.1 was used to align the clonotypes against IMGT TRBV, TRBD and TRBJ reference segments. The analysis included only V-J combinations with a frequency above 0.0001, which together covered around 99% of the repertoires. A TCS score was defined as the ratio of F50 (clonal expansion) to E x V (chaos), with BLOSUM62-based TCRdist applied between CDR3 peptides within each V-J. Welch's t-statistics and random forest reduced roughly 540 V-J features to 10 to 15, which were used in a naive Bayes classifier (R e1071). The public reads were run again by TCRdb, first through fastp at Q25 and then through MiXCR, and only productive beta chains were kept. Each CDR3 protein appears once, grouped with its most common genes and DNA. The V and J calls and clone size come from TCRdb's table, not from the authors' own analysis. The sample contains some 400,000 distinct CDR3 sequences, approximately 12% of them found a single time. More than 20% of the sample is taken by the ten largest.

Hyperthyroidism patients were newly diagnosed, had a disease duration of under 2 months, and were aged 18 to 65 years. Any patient with an uncontrolled infection, another autoimmune disease, pregnancy or lactation was excluded. Diagnoses relied on clinical symptoms, serum thyroxine and TRAb, thyroid ultrasound and orbital computed tomography. Blood from progressor patients was drawn when they were first diagnosed with hyperthyroidism, before any ophthalmopathy symptoms appeared. PBMCs were separated from roughly 9.6 ml of fresh peripheral blood using Ficoll-Paque density gradient centrifugation. Patients classed as progressors first received a Graves' hyperthyroidism diagnosis and then went on to develop ophthalmopathy during follow-up. Trizol reagent was used to extract total RNA, and RNA quality was then checked on an Agilent 2100 Bioanalyzer. Relative to germline, V is missing 4 bases and J is missing 8 bases, with 7 bases of the junction outside any gene match. The germline V gene gives CDR1 as SNHLY and CDR2 as FYNNEI. Including the terminal cysteine and phenylalanine, the CDR3 comprises 13 residues. The entry retains the CDR3 DNA only, 39 bases that are in frame from base 1.

This clonotype was counted ten times or more. It has no known antigen specificity. No base quality information exists; no much larger clone differs at one position. Study-wide conclusions, independent of this receptor: A model built on a 13 V-J signature distinguished ophthalmopathy from stable hyperthyroidism, reaching 87.88% sensitivity and 81.08% specificity in cross-validation and 80%/75% in testing. Blood samples also contained most of the expanded thyroid clonotypes (frequency above 0.001), which suggests that blood repertoires may reflect thyroid immune responses. During validation, the model predicted progression to ophthalmopathy a median of approximately 7 months ahead of onset, with around 71% sensitivity and roughly 75% specificity. No statistical method was used to fix the sample size in advance, and group allocation was not hidden from the investigators.

The sequence came from a man younger than 45 with Graves' hyperthyroidism that later progressed to Graves' ophthalmopathy. Sequencing used blood. Recombination linked TRBV2 to TRBJ2-5, with 7 junctional bases fitting TRBD2. The CDR3 is CASSASGLGTQYF. The DNA sequence is TGTGCCAGCAGTGCTAGCGGCCTGGGTACCCAGTACTTC.